This entry features one T cell receptor (beta chain) sequence. The data derive from a study of blood T cell repertoires in COVID-19. Germline lookup yields CDR1 SQVTM and CDR2 ANQGSEA. Trimming left V 6 bases short and J 3 bases short, with 12 bases between. The CDR3 loop spans 13 amino acids. Data came from immunoSEQ multiplex PCR; TCRdb stores just in-frame clones and leaves some out. The sample holds more than 400,000 clones, 70% to 90% seen once. This rearrangement joins TRBV29-1 to TRBJ2-1; D ambiguous. Source material: peripheral blood. This sequence originates from a human donor in a cohort sampled during active COVID-19. CDR3 sequence: CSVSHGSYNEQFF. CDR3 sequence (DNA): TGCAGCGTGAGCCACGGTAGCTACAATGAGCAGTTCTTC.